This T cell receptor (beta chain) was recorded in a study of shared clonotypes between healthy human individuals. Whole-study context: The donors, two women and a few men, were aged 18 to 49.

200 ng DNA, 25,000 to 35,000 T cell genomes, went into each sorted-subset replicate PCR. The protocol was immunoSEQ multiplex PCR, while the TCRdb copy is restricted to in-frame clones and leaves out a portion. The repertoire holds about 2.1 million clones, with roughly 93% as singletons. Naive CD8 cells were CD45RO-negative, positively selected for CCR7, excluding terminally differentiated effector memory CD45RA+ cells. V was clipped by 4 bases and J by 2 bases; unmatched bases: 4. CDR1 and CDR2 from the germline V gene are SGHRS and YFSETQ. This CDR3 is built from 15 residues. This TCR was recovered from a man aged 18-30 years in good health. Some clones in this sample may be carry-over from other donors' samples. This chain links TRBV5-1 with TRBJ1-3; 9 bases are a match to TRBD1. Material for sequencing was naive CD8+ T cells from PBMCs. CDR3 DNA sequence: TGCGCCAGCAGCCCGGACAGGGGTGCTGGAAACACCATATATTTT. This translates into CASSPDRGAGNTIYF.